This record looks at one T cell receptor (beta chain) sequence and its context. Method: immunoSEQ multiplex PCR; TCRdb's copy keeps in-frame clones and lacks some. The data show 30,000 to 45,000 clones, approximately 78% seen once. The data are from a study of OX40 agonist ivuxolimab in advanced cancers. Whole-study context: The mean age was 60 years, ranging from roughly 23 to 79, with more than 70% of participants male. Two patients with cutaneous melanoma and one with hepatocellular carcinoma, three in total, showed partial responses.

Trimming left V 6 bases short and J 9 bases short, with 14 bases between. Germline V gene sequence: CDR1 MNHEY, CDR2 SVGAGI. The CDR3 has 12 amino acids. The origin of this receptor is an adult with an advanced solid tumor such as melanoma, head and neck, liver or kidney cancer. Source: CD4+ or CD8+ T cells sorted from blood, taken in a trial of the OX40 agonist ivuxolimab. The chain carries TRBV6-5 and TRBJ1-1; D is ambiguous. CDR3 DNA: TGTGCCAGCAGGGCTAAGACGTACAAAGCTTTCTTT. This sequence encodes CASRAKTYKAFF.